This TCR beta chain was sequenced in a study of cytomegalovirus exposure and HLA in healthy donors. Overall study findings and caveats: Reported results showed that the classifier diagnosed cytomegalovirus status with high specificity and sensitivity.

The PCR had 60 Vbeta and 13 Jbeta primers. How the authors handled the data: As a later analysis found, there were around 86 million unique TCR beta chains, of which around 10 million were shared. The repertoire was sequenced with immunoSEQ multiplex PCR; TCRdb's copy has only in-frame clones and lacks some. V and J calls and clone size are copied from that table; D and trimming were computed from the DNA. The table lists about 150,000 clones, 80% to 90% of them singletons, with 2.5% in the top ten. CDR1 and CDR2 from the germline V gene are SGHVS and FNYEAQ. The CDR3 contains 16 residues. The V gene lost 7 bases and the J gene lost 1 base, with 20 bases spanning the gap. Turning to this clone: No antigen is known for it.

The chain links TRBV7-6 to TRBJ2-7; D is possibly TRBD2 (6 bases). The source is a boy between 2 and 15 years old in good health and CMV-seronegative. The specimen sequenced was PBMCs. For the CDR3, the DNA is TGTGCCAGCAATTCGGGAGTCGGCGCGCGATCCTACGAGCAGTACTTC. Translating it yields CASNSGVGARSYEQYF.